This passage covers 13 T cell receptor beta chains from one sample sequenced in a study of blood T cell repertoires in COVID-19. Profiled with immunoSEQ multiplex PCR; TCRdb holds only in-frame clones, not every one. The table lists around 56,000 clones, around 90% of them singletons, with around 20% in the top ten. Sequenced material: peripheral blood. The receptors were sampled from a human donor in a cohort sampled during active COVID-19.

The rearrangement uses TRBV6-5 and TRBJ1-2; tentative D call: TRBD1 (6 bases). The V end was cut by 6 bases, the J end by 1 base, with 12 bases between. Germline-derived CDR1 and CDR2 are MNHEY and SVGAGI. The CDR3 sequence is 14 residues long. For the CDR3, the DNA is TGTGCCAGCAGGTCAGCAGGGGATAACTATGGCTACACCTTC. It specifies CASRSAGDNYGYTF.

J is TRBJ1-5 and V is TRBV18, with D tentatively TRBD1 (6 bases). V lost 6 bases and J lost 6, with 24 bases in between. The CDR3 length is 17 residues. Germline CDR1 reads KGHSH; CDR2 reads LQKENI. This chain's CDR3 is CASSAPGQAGAAQPQHF. As DNA, the CDR3 is TGTGCCAGCTCCGCCCCCGGGCAGGCGGGGGCGGCTCAGCCCCAGCATTTT.

This clone was observed a single time. The genes are TRBV18 and TRBJ2-3; 7 positions match TRBD1. This CDR3 has 14 residues. Germline CDR1 KGHSH, CDR2 LQKENI. The ends lost 7 bases at V and 1 base at J; junction bases unmatched: 5. The CDR3 spells CASLTGTGTDTQYF. The DNA for the CDR3 is TGTGCCAGCTTAACCGGGACAGGCACAGATACGCAGTATTTT. The whole variable domain, remainder taken from reference TRBV18 and TRBJ2-3, is NAGVMQNPRHLVRRRGQEARLRCSPMKGHSHVYWYRQLPEEGLKFMVYLQKENIIDESGMPKERFSAEFPKEGPSILRIQQVVRGDSAAYFCASLTGTGTDTQYFGPGTRLTVL.

J is TRBJ2-3 and V is TRBV6-2 or TRBV6-3; 11 bases are a match to TRBD2. Germline V gene data show CDR1 as MNHEY and CDR2 as SVGEGT. Unmatched junction bases numbered 5, after V lost 0 bases and J lost 3 bases. This CDR3 has 17 residues. The CDR3 coding sequence is TGTGCCAGCAGTTACTCTGTAGCGGGGGGGCCGACAGATACGCAGTATTTT. Protein product: CASSYSVAGGPTDTQYF.

This clone was picked up one time. This rearrangement joins TRBV7-6 to TRBJ2-5, with TRBD1 identical over 8 bases. The CDR3 contains 16 residues. CDR1 and CDR2 from the germline V gene are SGHVS and FNYEAQ. With V trimmed by 1 base and J by 5 bases, 9 bases remained unmatched. The CDR3: CASSLGAGGTRETQYF. CDR3 DNA: TGTGCCAGCAGCTTAGGTGCAGGGGGCACCCGGGAGACCCAGTACTTC. The full variable domain, in which reference TRBV7-6 and TRBJ2-5 provide the parts outside the CDR3, is GAGVSQSPRYKVTKRGQDVALRCDPISGHVSLYWYRQALGQGPEFLTYFNYEAQQDKSGLPNDRFSAERPEGSISTLTIQRTEQRDSAMYRCASSLGAGGTRETQYFGPGTRLLVL.

This chain links TRBV7-8 with TRBJ2-7; maybe TRBD1 (5 bases). Germline CDR1 SGHVS, CDR2 FQNEAQ. The CDR3 is made up of 14 amino acids. Between the trimmed V and J ends, which lost 3 bases and 3 bases, there was a span of 12 bases. The CDR3 here is CASSFQQANYEQYF. DNA of the CDR3: TGTGCCAGCAGCTTTCAACAGGCAAACTACGAGCAGTACTTC.

The genes are TRBV7-6 and TRBJ2-5; tentatively, D is TRBD1 (8 bases). This CDR3 is built from 17 residues. Germline V gene sequence: CDR1 SGHVS, CDR2 FNYEAQ. V lost 3 bases, J lost 5 bases, and 22 bases lay in between. CDR3 DNA sequence: TGTGCCAGCAGCTTGTTCGGGAGGCAGGGGGCCCAGGAGACCCAGTACTTC. It encodes CASSLFGRQGAQETQYF.

The rearrangement joins TRBV7-9 to TRBJ2-7; 8 bases are shared with TRBD2. Germline V gene sequence: CDR1 SEHNR, CDR2 FQNEAQ (reference sequence). V shed 5 bases, J shed 13 bases, and the junction held 10 bases outside the gene matches. This CDR3 is built from 12 residues. CDR3: CASSLDHGGVYF. The CDR3, as DNA: TGTGCCAGCAGCCTGGACCACGGGGGGGTTTACTTC. Full variable domain (missing parts from reference TRBV7-9 and TRBJ2-7): DTGVSQNPRHKITKRGQNVTFRCDPISEHNRLYWYRQTLGQGPEFLTYFQNEAQLEKSRLLSDRFSAERPKGSFSTLEIQRTEQGDSAMYLCASSLDHGGVYFGPGTRLTVT.

The rearrangement uses TRBV5-1 and TRBJ2-1, with 8 nucleotides matching TRBD2. Unmatched junction bases numbered 8, after V lost 0 bases and J lost 9 bases. Germline CDR1 SGHRS, CDR2 YFSETQ. The CDR3 is 15 residues long. The CDR3: CASSLVSGGASEQFF. In DNA form, the CDR3 reads TGCGCCAGCAGCTTGGTGTCCGGGGGGGCTTCTGAGCAGTTCTTC.

V and J are TRBV3-1 (or the pseudogene TRBV3-2) and TRBJ2-7; 10 nucleotides line up with TRBD1. The CDR3 is 15 amino acids. Trimming removed 2 bases from V and 6 bases from J; junction bases left unmatched: 7. Germline CDR1 and CDR2: LGHDT and YNNKEL (reference sequence). CDR3 region: CASSQHRDRGGEQYF. The CDR3 DNA reads TGTGCCAGCAGCCAACACCGGGACAGGGGAGGCGAGCAGTACTTC.

J is TRBJ1-1 and V is TRBV18, with TRBD1 identical over 11 bases. V lost 6 bases, J lost 5 bases, and 5 bases stayed unmatched. Germline CDR1 and CDR2: KGHSH and LQKENI. The CDR3 extends over 14 amino acids. This chain's CDR3 is CASSQGQGATEAFF. The CDR3 DNA follows: TGTGCCAGCTCCCAAGGACAGGGGGCGACTGAAGCTTTCTTT. Complete variable domain (other parts from reference TRBV18 and TRBJ1-1): NAGVMQNPRHLVRRRGQEARLRCSPMKGHSHVYWYRQLPEEGLKFMVYLQKENIIDESGMPKERFSAEFPKEGPSILRIQQVVRGDSAAYFCASSQGQGATEAFFGQGTRLTVV.

In nucleotides, the CDR3 is TGTGCCACCAGCAGGGACAGGGGAACAGATACGCAGTATTTT. This translates into CATSRDRGTDTQYF. The genes are TRBV15 and TRBJ2-3, with TRBD1 identical over 9 bases. Germline CDR1 and CDR2: LNHNV and YYDKDF (reference sequence). The CDR3 sequence is 14 residues long. The V segment lost 3 bases and the J segment 3 bases; nucleotides outside the gene matches: 1.

This clone has just one count. The rearrangement uses TRBV6-5 and TRBJ2-6; D possibly corresponds to TRBD2 (6 bases). Germline CDR1 and CDR2: MNHEY and SVGAGI. The CDR3 spans 14 residues. The ends were cut back, 6 bases at V and 2 bases at J, with 8 bases in the middle. This chain's CDR3 is CASREGPGANVLTF. The CDR3 DNA reads as TGTGCCAGCAGGGAGGGGCCTGGGGCCAACGTCCTGACTTTC.